This T cell receptor beta chain was observed in a study of cytomegalovirus exposure and HLA in healthy donors. Overall study context: There were roughly 120 million unique TCR beta sequences, drawn from about 180 million T cells, in an earlier analysis. Notes on the study in general: Reportedly, a later analysis found an Asian-associated ancestry cluster had fewer N-insertions than the roughly 700-donor mean.

With respect to this clone: No antigen is known for it.

It was with 60 Vbeta and 13 Jbeta primers that the PCR ran. The table came from immunoSEQ multiplex PCR; TCRdb's copy has only in-frame clones and leaves some out. The sample gives around 91,000 clones, more than 70% of which show up once; approximately 4.7% is in the top ten. The clonotype comes from a male donor in good health and CMV-seropositive. The specimen was PBMCs.

CDR3 region: CASSRTGGPMNTEAFF. CDR3 DNA: TGTGCCAGCAGCCGTACAGGGGGCCCTATGAACACTGAAGCTTTCTTT. The genes are TRBV28 and TRBJ1-1, with 9 bases matching TRBD1. The germline V gene encodes CDR1 MDHEN and CDR2 SYDVKM. The trim removed 6 bases at V and 0 bases at J, leaving 8 bases unmatched. This CDR3 comprises 16 residues.